The entry below gives a single TCR beta chain sequence along with its context. Living in about two dozen US areas, the participants were between roughly 18 and 95 years of age. The study counted Cohort 3 donors as recovered given two negative PCRs, clearance, or symptom resolution. This entry comes from a study of blood T cell repertoires in COVID-19. Study in general: Specimens from acute and convalescent COVID-19 originated in the United States, Italy and Spain.

Germline values: CDR1 MRHNA, CDR2 SNTAGT. With 0 bases removed from V and 6 bases from J, the gap between germline ends came to 14 bases. The CDR3 spans 15 residues. In the authors' methods: Estimation of nucleated cell counts relied on the amplification of reference gene primers. Method: immunoSEQ multiplex PCR; TCRdb's copy keeps in-frame clones and lacks some. That table gives V, J and clone size, and the DNA gave D and trimming. The sample consists of roughly 290,000 clones, 75% to 90% of them appearing once. J is TRBJ1-1 and V is TRBV6-4; D perhaps matches TRBD1 (6 bases). Material: PBMCs or T cells enriched from blood (not recorded which). The clonotype was recovered from a woman under 40 who had recovered from COVID-19. The CDR3 loop is CASSDSPDRWAEAFF. CDR3 bases: TGTGCCAGCAGTGACTCTCCCGACAGGTGGGCTGAAGCTTTCTTT.